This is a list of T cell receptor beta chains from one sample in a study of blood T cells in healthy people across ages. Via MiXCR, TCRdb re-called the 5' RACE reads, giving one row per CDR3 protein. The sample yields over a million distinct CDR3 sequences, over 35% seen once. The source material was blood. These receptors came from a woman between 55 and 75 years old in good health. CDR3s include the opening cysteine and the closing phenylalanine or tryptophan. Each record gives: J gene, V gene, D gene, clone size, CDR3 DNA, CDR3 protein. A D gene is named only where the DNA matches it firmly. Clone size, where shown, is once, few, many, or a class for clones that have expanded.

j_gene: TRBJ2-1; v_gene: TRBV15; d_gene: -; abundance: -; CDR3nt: TGTGCCACCGGACAGTTCTACAATGAGCAGTTCTTC; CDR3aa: CATGQFYNEQFF
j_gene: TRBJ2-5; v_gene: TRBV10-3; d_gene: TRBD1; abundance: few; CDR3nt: TGTGCCATCAGTGGGTCGGACAGGGGGCGAGAGACCCAGTACTTC; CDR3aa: CAISGSDRGRETQYF
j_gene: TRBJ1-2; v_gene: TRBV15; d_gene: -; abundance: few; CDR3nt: TGTGCCACCAGCAGAGATTTGGGGGGGCAAGGCTACACCTTC; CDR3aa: CATSRDLGGQGYTF
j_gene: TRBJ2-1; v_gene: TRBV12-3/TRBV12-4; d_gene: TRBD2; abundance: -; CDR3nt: TGTGCCAGCAGTTCCGGGTGGGCCGGGACTAGCGGCCACAATGAGCAGTTCTTC; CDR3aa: CASSSGWAGTSGHNEQFF
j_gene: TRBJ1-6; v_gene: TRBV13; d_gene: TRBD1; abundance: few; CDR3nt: TGTGCCAGCAGCTTCGGACAGGGGGCGTCAAATTCACCCCTCCACTTT; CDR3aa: CASSFGQGASNSPLHF
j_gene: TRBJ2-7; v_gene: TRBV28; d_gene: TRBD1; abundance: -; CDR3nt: TGTGCCAGCAGTCAAGCCGGGACAGTAGGATCCGAGCAGTACTTC; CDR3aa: CASSQAGTVGSEQYF
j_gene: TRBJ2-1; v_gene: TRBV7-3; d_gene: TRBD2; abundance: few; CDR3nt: TGTGCCAGCTCGGAGAGGGAGGGAACCTTCAATGAGCAGTTCTTC; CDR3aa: CASSEREGTFNEQFF
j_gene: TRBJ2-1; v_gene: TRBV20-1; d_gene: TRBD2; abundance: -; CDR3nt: TGCAGTGCGAAAAAGCGGGAGGGGTCCTACAATGAGCAGTTCTTC; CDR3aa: CSAKKREGSYNEQFF
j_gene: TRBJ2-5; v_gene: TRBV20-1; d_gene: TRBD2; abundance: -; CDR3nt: TGCAGTGCTAGAGATTTGGAGCGGGAGACGGAGACCCAGTACTTC; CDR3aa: CSARDLERETETQYF
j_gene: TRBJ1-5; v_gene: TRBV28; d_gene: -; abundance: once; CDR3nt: TGTGCCAGCAGTTTGTATGGGAACGATAATCAGCCCCAGCATTTT; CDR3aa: CASSLYGNDNQPQHF
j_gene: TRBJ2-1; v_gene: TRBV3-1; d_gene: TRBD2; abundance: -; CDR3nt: TGTGCCAGCAGCCGTCGGACTAGCGGCCAATCAGGGGAGCAGTTCTTC; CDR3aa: CASSRRTSGQSGEQFF